This T cell receptor (beta chain) is from a study of early T cells in non-severe SARS-CoV-2 infection. Study information: Chains from this unsorted whole-blood bulk RNA could not be paired.

This clonotype was observed a handful of times. Antigen: not known. CDR3 length: 16 residues. V was clipped by 1 base and J by 8 bases; unmatched bases: 6. Looked up from germline, CDR1 is MRHNA and CDR2 is SNTAGT. Study-level results: VDJdb matching skewed toward anti-spike CD8 responses, missing private and CD4 specificities.

TCRdb re-called the 5' RACE reads through MiXCR, storing one row per CDR3 protein. Among 100,000 to 120,000 distinct CDR3 sequences listed, around an eighth were seen once. The receptor was derived from an adult who was a healthcare worker with PCR-confirmed SARS-CoV-2 infection or an uninfected control (not recorded which). The sequenced sample was whole blood, obtained at baseline. The chain employs TRBV6-4 and TRBJ2-1; 12 positions match TRBD1. The CDR3 is CASSDFGTGGAHEQFF. The CDR3 nucleotides are TGTGCCAGCAGTGACTTCGGGACAGGGGGCGCGCATGAGCAGTTCTTC.